A selection of T cell receptor beta chains follows, all from one sample in a study of blood T cell repertoires in COVID-19. The data were produced by immunoSEQ multiplex PCR, yet TCRdb's version contains in-frame clones alone and is incomplete. The profile shows about 440,000 clones, around 88% of them singletons. Sequencing input: peripheral blood. All receptors derive from a woman in her twenties or thirties with acute or convalescent COVID-19. CDR3s include the opening cysteine and the closing phenylalanine or tryptophan. The D gene is left open where the match is weak. Clone size is shown for a subset of rows, as once, few, many or a class of expanded clone.

clone size: NA
J gene: TRBJ2-5
D gene: TRBD2
V gene: TRBV2
CDR3 DNA: TGTGCCAGCAGGTGGGGCGGGGGGGCACAAGAGACCCAGTACTTC
CDR3 protein: CASRWGGGAQETQYF

clone size: NA
J gene: TRBJ2-4
D gene: NA
V gene: TRBV6-6
CDR3 DNA: TGTGCCAGCAGTTATACGGGGATAGCCAAAAACATTCAGTACTTC
CDR3 protein: CASSYTGIAKNIQYF

clone size: NA
J gene: TRBJ2-3
D gene: TRBD2
V gene: TRBV6-6
CDR3 DNA: TGTGCCAGTCAACTAGCGGCGACAGATACGCAGTATTTT
CDR3 protein: CASQLAATDTQYF

clone size: NA
J gene: TRBJ2-1
D gene: NA
V gene: TRBV5-6
CDR3 DNA: TGTGCCAGCAGCTTGGCATTGAGGACTCTGGTGGATGAGCAGTTCTTC
CDR3 protein: CASSLALRTLVDEQFF

clone size: NA
J gene: TRBJ2-1
D gene: NA
V gene: TRBV21-1
CDR3 DNA: TGTGCCAGCAGCAAAGGGCCCCGCGGGCGGGGAACCTACAATGAGCAGTTCTTC
CDR3 protein: CASSKGPRGRGTYNEQFF

clone size: NA
J gene: TRBJ1-1
D gene: NA
V gene: TRBV5-1
CDR3 DNA: TGCGCCAGCAGCATGACAGGCCCCAACACTGAAGCTTTCTTT
CDR3 protein: CASSMTGPNTEAFF

clone size: NA
J gene: TRBJ2-7
D gene: NA
V gene: TRBV5-4
CDR3 DNA: TGTGCCAGCAGCCCCAGTGGGGCAGACCACGAGCAGTACTTC
CDR3 protein: CASSPSGADHEQYF

clone size: NA
J gene: TRBJ2-7
D gene: NA
V gene: TRBV19
CDR3 DNA: TGTGCCAGTAGTACCGGGATAACCTACGAGCAGTACTTC
CDR3 protein: CASSTGITYEQYF

clone size: NA
J gene: TRBJ1-4
D gene: TRBD1
V gene: TRBV4-1
CDR3 DNA: TGCGCCAGCAGCCCGAGACAGGGGGCGGGTGAAAAACTGTTTTTT
CDR3 protein: CASSPRQGAGEKLFF

clone size: NA
J gene: TRBJ2-7
D gene: TRBD2
V gene: TRBV9
CDR3 DNA: TGTGCCAGCAGCGAGGGACTAGCCTTATCCTACGAGCAGTACTTC
CDR3 protein: CASSEGLALSYEQYF

clone size: NA
J gene: TRBJ1-1
D gene: NA
V gene: TRBV3-1/TRBV3-2
CDR3 DNA: TGTGCCAGCAGCCTCCGGGGGGACATCCGGGGCACTGAAGCTTTCTTT
CDR3 protein: CASSLRGDIRGTEAFF

clone size: NA
J gene: TRBJ2-5
D gene: NA
V gene: TRBV2
CDR3 DNA: TGTGCCAGCAGTGAGGGGGGGCGAGTGGAGACCCAGTACTTC
CDR3 protein: CASSEGGRVETQYF

clone size: NA
J gene: TRBJ2-7
D gene: NA
V gene: TRBV2
CDR3 DNA: TGTGCCAGCAATTCAGCCCAGGGGATCGAGCAGTACTTC
CDR3 protein: CASNSAQGIEQYF

clone size: few
J gene: TRBJ2-2
D gene: TRBD1
V gene: TRBV7-6
CDR3 DNA: TGTGCCAGCAGCTTAGGCGGGACAGGGTGGACCGGGGAGCTGTTTTTT
CDR3 protein: CASSLGGTGWTGELFF

clone size: NA
J gene: TRBJ2-5
D gene: NA
V gene: TRBV9
CDR3 DNA: TGTGCCAGCAGCTCACCTGGGGGGGCAGGGGAGACCCAGTACTTC
CDR3 protein: CASSSPGGAGETQYF

clone size: NA
J gene: TRBJ2-7
D gene: NA
V gene: TRBV7-2
CDR3 DNA: TGTGCCAGCAGCTCCCCTGAGGACTACGAGCAGTACTTC
CDR3 protein: CASSSPEDYEQYF

clone size: once
J gene: TRBJ1-5
D gene: NA
V gene: TRBV18
CDR3 DNA: TGTGCCAGCTCACCACTAACAGCCAATCAGCCCCAGCATTTT
CDR3 protein: CASSPLTANQPQHF

clone size: NA
J gene: TRBJ2-5
D gene: NA
V gene: TRBV6-6
CDR3 DNA: TGTGCCAGCAGTTATTCACCCCGGTACCAAGAGACCCAGTACTTC
CDR3 protein: CASSYSPRYQETQYF

clone size: NA
J gene: TRBJ2-1
D gene: TRBD1
V gene: TRBV15
CDR3 DNA: TGTGCCACCGAAGACAGGGGGATAAATGAGCAGTTCTTC
CDR3 protein: CATEDRGINEQFF

clone size: NA
J gene: TRBJ2-5
D gene: NA
V gene: TRBV6-6
CDR3 DNA: TGTGCCAGCAGTCCGACTTCTAGTGGGGCCCCCCCCCGAGAGACCCAGTACTTC
CDR3 protein: CASSPTSSGAPPRETQYF

clone size: NA
J gene: TRBJ1-2
D gene: TRBD1
V gene: TRBV6-5
CDR3 DNA: TGTGCCAGCAGCTGGGACAGCTCCACTTATGGCTACACCTTC
CDR3 protein: CASSWDSSTYGYTF

clone size: NA
J gene: TRBJ2-7
D gene: TRBD2
V gene: TRBV5-1
CDR3 DNA: TGCGCCAGCAGCTTGCGGGGGGACGGGTTATGGGAGCAGTACTTC
CDR3 protein: CASSLRGDGLWEQYF

clone size: once
J gene: TRBJ1-3
D gene: TRBD1
V gene: TRBV9
CDR3 DNA: TGTGCCAGCAGCGAGGGACAGGGGGGACTCTCTGGAAACACCATATATTTT
CDR3 protein: CASSEGQGGLSGNTIYF

clone size: NA
J gene: TRBJ2-1
D gene: TRBD2
V gene: TRBV5-3
CDR3 DNA: TGTGCCAGAAGCTTGGCCCGGGCGGGGGGGCCTTACAATGAGCAGTTCTTC
CDR3 protein: CARSLARAGGPYNEQFF

clone size: NA
J gene: TRBJ2-1
D gene: NA
V gene: TRBV6-1
CDR3 DNA: TGTGCCAGCAGTGAAGAGCGACTGATTGCCCAACCACACGAGCAGTTCTTC
CDR3 protein: CASSEERLIAQPHEQFF

clone size: NA
J gene: TRBJ2-5
D gene: TRBD1
V gene: TRBV3-1/TRBV3-2
CDR3 DNA: TGTGCCAGCAGCTACAGGGGCGGCCAAGAGACCCAGTACTTC
CDR3 protein: CASSYRGGQETQYF

clone size: NA
J gene: TRBJ1-2
D gene: TRBD1
V gene: TRBV25-1
CDR3 DNA: TGTGCCAGCAGCGATATCGACAGGGCGGAAGAGAGGGGCTACACCTTC
CDR3 protein: CASSDIDRAEERGYTF

clone size: NA
J gene: TRBJ1-6
D gene: NA
V gene: TRBV10-3
CDR3 DNA: TGTGCCATCAGTGACTATCCCGGGGTTTTCTCACCCCTCCACTTT
CDR3 protein: CAISDYPGVFSPLHF

clone size: NA
J gene: TRBJ2-1
D gene: NA
V gene: TRBV4-1
CDR3 DNA: TGCGCCAGCAGCCTAGGGGGAAGGGTGGATGAGCAGTTCTTC
CDR3 protein: CASSLGGRVDEQFF

clone size: NA
J gene: TRBJ2-5
D gene: TRBD2
V gene: TRBV9
CDR3 DNA: TGTGCCAGCAGCGTGGGACTAGCGGGGTCCCAAGAGACCCAGTACTTC
CDR3 protein: CASSVGLAGSQETQYF

clone size: NA
J gene: TRBJ2-5
D gene: TRBD1
V gene: TRBV9
CDR3 DNA: TGTGCCAGCAGCGGGGGACAGAGAGAGACCCAGTACTTC
CDR3 protein: CASSGGQRETQYF

clone size: NA
J gene: TRBJ2-7
D gene: TRBD1
V gene: TRBV9
CDR3 DNA: TGTGCCAGCAGCGTAGGAGGGGGCCCCCACCCCAACTACGAGCAGTACTTC
CDR3 protein: CASSVGGGPHPNYEQYF

clone size: NA
J gene: TRBJ2-1
D gene: TRBD2
V gene: TRBV9
CDR3 DNA: TGTGCCAGCAGCGCTAGCGGGGGGGCCGCTGAGCAGTTCTTC
CDR3 protein: CASSASGGAAEQFF

clone size: NA
J gene: TRBJ2-2
D gene: TRBD2
V gene: TRBV7-2
CDR3 DNA: TGTGCCAGCAGCTTGACCCTAGCGGGCAGAAGGTCCGGGGAGCTGTTTTTT
CDR3 protein: CASSLTLAGRRSGELFF

clone size: NA
J gene: TRBJ2-7
D gene: TRBD1
V gene: TRBV6-5
CDR3 DNA: TGTGCCAGCAGTAAAACAGGGGATTGGGAGCAGTACTTC
CDR3 protein: CASSKTGDWEQYF

clone size: NA
J gene: TRBJ1-2
D gene: TRBD1
V gene: TRBV11-2
CDR3 DNA: TGTGCCAGCAGCCCCGGGCTAGGACAGGGATTTTTC
CDR3 protein: CASSPGLGQGFF

clone size: NA
J gene: TRBJ1-2
D gene: NA
V gene: TRBV7-9
CDR3 DNA: TGTGCCAGCAGCTTAGCGGGGCCAGTGATCTATGGCTACACCTTC
CDR3 protein: CASSLAGPVIYGYTF

clone size: NA
J gene: TRBJ2-3
D gene: NA
V gene: TRBV29-1
CDR3 DNA: TGCAGCGTTGCTTCAGGGGCGGTGGATACGCAGTATTTT
CDR3 protein: CSVASGAVDTQYF

clone size: NA
J gene: TRBJ2-7
D gene: TRBD1
V gene: TRBV13
CDR3 DNA: TGTGCCAGCAGACCACGACAGGGCTACGAGCAGTACTTC
CDR3 protein: CASRPRQGYEQYF

clone size: once
J gene: TRBJ1-1
D gene: NA
V gene: TRBV11-2
CDR3 DNA: TGTGCCAGCAGGACAGTTGGGAACACTGAAGCTTTCTTT
CDR3 protein: CASRTVGNTEAFF

clone size: NA
J gene: TRBJ2-5
D gene: TRBD2
V gene: TRBV24-1
CDR3 DNA: TGTGCCACCAGTGATTTTCGGAAGCGGGGGGGCGGTGAGACCCAGTACTTC
CDR3 protein: CATSDFRKRGGGETQYF

clone size: NA
J gene: TRBJ2-3
D gene: NA
V gene: TRBV9
CDR3 DNA: TGTGCCAGCAGTGACTTTAGCACAGATACGCAGTATTTT
CDR3 protein: CASSDFSTDTQYF

clone size: NA
J gene: TRBJ1-2
D gene: NA
V gene: TRBV28
CDR3 DNA: TGTGCCAGCAGTCAACTAGGGGGTTCCTATGGCTACACCTTC
CDR3 protein: CASSQLGGSYGYTF

clone size: NA
J gene: TRBJ1-1
D gene: NA
V gene: TRBV20-1
CDR3 DNA: TGCAGTGCCTCCCGGAGGACTGAAGCTTTCTTT
CDR3 protein: CSASRRTEAFF

clone size: NA
J gene: TRBJ1-2
D gene: NA
V gene: TRBV6-5
CDR3 DNA: TGTGCCAGCAGTTCAGGGGACTATGGCTACACCTTC
CDR3 protein: CASSSGDYGYTF

clone size: few
J gene: TRBJ2-5
D gene: TRBD2
V gene: TRBV9
CDR3 DNA: TGTGCCAGCAGCGTAGCTCCAGCGGGGTACGAGACCCAGTACTTC
CDR3 protein: CASSVAPAGYETQYF

clone size: NA
J gene: TRBJ2-1
D gene: TRBD2
V gene: TRBV28
CDR3 DNA: TGTGCCAGCAGTTCTCCAGTTCCGGGGGGTTACAATGAGCAGTTCTTC
CDR3 protein: CASSSPVPGGYNEQFF

clone size: once
J gene: TRBJ1-5
D gene: NA
V gene: TRBV5-5
CDR3 DNA: TGTGCCAGCAGTCTATCGGGAATAAGTCGGAATCAGCCCCAGCATTTT
CDR3 protein: CASSLSGISRNQPQHF

clone size: NA
J gene: TRBJ2-5
D gene: TRBD2
V gene: TRBV5-1
CDR3 DNA: TGCGCCAGCAGCTTGTGGTCTAGCGGTGGGGAGACCCAGTACTTC
CDR3 protein: CASSLWSSGGETQYF

clone size: few
J gene: TRBJ1-1
D gene: NA
V gene: TRBV5-5
CDR3 DNA: TGTGCCAGCGAGTTGAACACTGAAGCTTTCTTT
CDR3 protein: CASELNTEAFF

clone size: NA
J gene: TRBJ2-5
D gene: TRBD1
V gene: TRBV10-3
CDR3 DNA: TGTGCCATCAGTGAGGGGATAGGGGGCGGAGAGACCCAGTACTTC
CDR3 protein: CAISEGIGGGETQYF

clone size: NA
J gene: TRBJ2-7
D gene: NA
V gene: TRBV28
CDR3 DNA: TGTGCCAGCGGAGGGCTGGGTGAGCAGTACTTC
CDR3 protein: CASGGLGEQYF

clone size: NA
J gene: TRBJ2-5
D gene: TRBD2
V gene: TRBV9
CDR3 DNA: TGTGCCAGCAGCGCACTTTCTAGCGGCCCTCAAGAGACCCAGTACTTC
CDR3 protein: CASSALSSGPQETQYF

clone size: few
J gene: TRBJ1-2
D gene: NA
V gene: TRBV30
CDR3 DNA: TGTGCCTGGAGTAAAACGACAGGTGGCTACACCTTC
CDR3 protein: CAWSKTTGGYTF

clone size: NA
J gene: TRBJ2-7
D gene: TRBD2
V gene: TRBV10-2
CDR3 DNA: TGCGCCAGCAGTGGGGGGACTAGCGGGGGTAACGAGCAGTACTTC
CDR3 protein: CASSGGTSGGNEQYF

clone size: once
J gene: TRBJ2-1
D gene: NA
V gene: TRBV9
CDR3 DNA: TGTGCCAGCAGCGGAACTAGGAATGAGCAGTTCTTC
CDR3 protein: CASSGTRNEQFF

clone size: NA
J gene: TRBJ2-7
D gene: TRBD2
V gene: TRBV29-1
CDR3 DNA: TGCAGCGTCGGGACTATTAGGGAGCAGTACTTC
CDR3 protein: CSVGTIREQYF